These 18 T cell receptor beta chains originate from one sample sequenced in a study of beta chain features in type 1 diabetes (dated by TCRdb to about 2018). Libraries came from the immunoSEQ multiplex PCR assay. All of the isolated RNA was reverse transcribed with the High Capacity cDNA Reverse Transcription Kit, so expressed TCRB transcripts were sequenced. TCRdb retrieved this table from immuneACCESS and kept in-frame rearrangements only. Not all clones are present; in checked studies, unresolved V genes account for under half, and no reason is known for the remainder. Here the sample has under 300,000 clones; 25% to 30% occur a single time. The ten largest make up about 3.9% of the sample. Sequencing was done on a sample of central memory CD4+ T cells from blood. Every receptor here comes from a man under 40 in good health.

This clone was counted a few times. This chain connects TRBV7-2 to TRBJ1-2; unclear D gene. This CDR3 is 13 amino acids long. Germline V gene sequence: CDR1 SGHTA, CDR2 FQGNSA. V dropped 2 bases and J dropped 4 bases, with 8 bases sitting between them. CDR3 coding DNA: TGTGCCAGCAGCTTAATCAAGAGCTATGGCTACACCTTC. Translating gives CASSLIKSYGYTF.

The sample holds a few counts of this clone. In this CDR3 the conserved last residue, phenylalanine or tryptophan, is missing, so a read error is likely. V usage is TRBV30 and J usage is TRBJ1-2, with D uncertain. Germline V gene data show CDR1 as GTSNPN and CDR2 as SVGIG (reference sequence). Trimming took 0 bases from V and 8 from J, leaving 7 bases between them. The CDR3 sequence is 11 residues long. CDR3 amino acids: CAWSVGGGYTL. CDR3 sequence (DNA): TGTGCCTGGAGTGTCGGAGGGGGCTACACCCTC.

The chain uses TRBV5-1 and TRBJ2-7, with D perhaps matching TRBD1 or TRBD2 (5 bases each). The CDR3 runs 14 residues. The V end was cut by 0 bases, the J end by 4 bases, with 11 bases between. CDR1 and CDR2 (germline): SGHRS, YFSETQ. Here the CDR3 reads CASSLAGTEYEQYF. The DNA for the CDR3 is TGCGCCAGCAGCTTGGCCGGGACCGAGTACGAGCAGTACTTC.

This clone has a handful of counts. The V gene is TRBV5-1, the J gene TRBJ1-1, with 7 bases that match TRBD1. This CDR3 spans 13 amino acids. CDR1 SGHRS and CDR2 YFSETQ come from the germline V gene. After removal of 4 bases from V and 11 bases from J, the junction contained 11 bases not matched to a gene. This chain's CDR3 is CASSPGTAVLAFF. As DNA, the CDR3 is TGCGCCAGCAGCCCAGGGACAGCGGTACTTGCTTTCTTT.

A few counts support this clone. The chain recombines TRBV11-3 with TRBJ2-1; 9 nucleotides line up with TRBD1. Germline values: CDR1 SGHNT, CDR2 YENEEA. The CDR3 is 15 amino acids. The junction had 12 bases not matched to a gene; V was cut back by 5 bases and J by 10 bases. DNA of the CDR3: TGTGCCAGCAGCCCGGGACAGGGATACTCCGAGGAGCAGTTCTTC. Residues: CASSPGQGYSEEQFF.

The chain uses TRBV6-5 and TRBJ1-1; D unclear. Germline CDR1 and CDR2: MNHEY and SVGAGI. The ends were cut back, 9 bases at V and 0 bases at J, with 11 bases in the middle. The CDR3 is 13 amino acids. The CDR3 nucleotides read TGTGCCAGTGTTGGGGATATGAACACTGAAGCTTTCTTT. It yields the protein CASVGDMNTEAFF.

The DNA for the CDR3 is TGTGCCAGCAGCTCCCGCTCCTACGAGCAGTACTTC. It encodes CASSSRSYEQYF. V usage is TRBV13 and J usage is TRBJ2-7; D gene unclear. The germline V gene encodes CDR1 PRHDT and CDR2 FYEKMQ (reference sequence). CDR3 length: 12 amino acids. V was clipped by 4 bases and J by 0 bases, with 4 bases between them.

This clone was observed a handful of times. The chain links TRBV15 to TRBJ1-5, with a tentative D call TRBD1 (5 bases). The V gene's germline CDR1 is LNHNV and CDR2 YYDKDF (reference sequence). The CDR3 sequence is 15 residues long. The ends were cut back, 0 bases at V and 5 bases at J, with 11 bases in the middle. The CDR3, as DNA: TGTGCCACCAGCAGAGATGGAAGGGGAGATCAGCCCCAGCATTTT. This gives the protein CATSRDGRGDQPQHF.

CDR3 sequence (DNA): TGTGCCAGCAGCCCAGATGCCGCTCAGCCCCAGCATTTT. It codes for CASSPDAAQPQHF. The V gene is TRBV7-9, the J gene TRBJ1-5; no clear D. V was pared by 5 bases and J by 6 bases, with 11 bases between. Germline CDR1 and CDR2: SEHNR and FQNEAQ (reference sequence). This CDR3 has 13 amino acids.

This clone was counted once. Different DNA sequences within this sample yield the same CDR3. J is TRBJ2-7 and V is TRBV7-8, with D tentatively TRBD2 (5 bases). V lost 0 bases and J 3 bases, leaving 6 bases between the germline ends. Germline lookup yields CDR1 SGHVS and CDR2 FQNEAQ. This CDR3 comprises 13 residues. The CDR3 is CASSLARGYEQYF. The CDR3 region has the DNA TGTGCCAGCAGCTTAGCTCGGGGCTACGAGCAGTACTTC.

V gene TRBV4-1 combines with J gene TRBJ2-5, with D maybe TRBD1 (7 bases). Trimming removed 5 bases from V and 4 bases from J, with 23 bases in between. The length of the CDR3 is 17 residues. CDR1 is MGHRA, CDR2 YSYEKL, per germline. The CDR3: CASSTGGAGRGAETQYF. The CDR3 DNA is TGCGCCAGCAGCACCGGCGGGGCAGGCAGGGGGGCAGAGACCCAGTACTTC.

This chain connects TRBV7-9 to TRBJ2-5; 7 bases map to TRBD1. Per germline, CDR1 SEHNR and CDR2 FQNEAQ (reference sequence). V shed 5 bases and J 4 bases; nucleotides not matched to a gene: 16. The CDR3 is 17 residues long. The CDR3 nucleotides read TGTGCCAGCAGCCTCGCATACTCAGGGGGTACGGGAGAGACCCAGTACTTC. This sequence encodes CASSLAYSGGTGETQYF.

This clone has just a few counts. Within the sample, other DNA sequences also encode this same CDR3. The chain couples TRBV5-4 to TRBJ2-5, with D unresolved. V dropped 4 bases and J dropped 4 bases, with 11 bases sitting between them. This CDR3 comprises 13 residues. Germline CDR1 reads SGHNT; CDR2 reads YYREEE (reference sequence). CDR3 residues: CASSLAGGETQYF. In DNA, the CDR3 is TGTGCCAGCAGCCTCGCCGGCGGAGAGACCCAGTACTTC.

A few counts support this clone. The chain combines TRBV7-9 with TRBJ1-6; TRBD1 matches at 10 bases. V lost 3 bases and J lost 9; bases outside the gene matches: 8. This CDR3 has 16 residues. Germline assignment: CDR1 SEHNR and CDR2 FQNEAQ (reference sequence). The CDR3 bases are TGTGCCAGCAGCTTTGGGGCCGGGACAGGGGTTTCACCCCTCCACTTT. Protein: CASSFGAGTGVSPLHF.

This clone occurred a few times. The likely explanation is a read error, given a far larger clone one base away. The same CDR3 also results from other DNA sequences found in this sample. CDR3 residues: CASSFSASGANVLTF. CDR3 coding DNA: TGTGCCAGCAGCTTTTCCGCCTCTGGGGCCAACGTCCTGACTTTC. The gene calls are TRBV5-4 and TRBJ2-6; D is unclear. V was pared by 2 bases and J by 0 bases, with 6 bases between. Germline CDR1 SGHNT, CDR2 YYREEE (reference sequence). This CDR3 is built from 15 residues.

In its sample, this clone was seen many times. The rearrangement links TRBV6-5 to TRBJ2-4; D not certain. The germline V gene encodes CDR1 MNHEY and CDR2 SVGAGI. CDR3 length: 11 amino acids. Trimming removed 8 bases from V and 5 bases from J, with 7 bases in between. The CDR3 coding sequence is TGTGCCAGCTTCGCGGAAAACATTCAGTACTTC. Translated, it gives CASFAENIQYF.

The genes are TRBV7-2 and TRBJ2-1; D tentatively reads TRBD1 or TRBD2 (6 bases each). V was trimmed by 5 bases and J by 9 bases, leaving 20 bases between them. This CDR3 is built from 15 residues. CDR1 is SGHTA and CDR2 is FQGNSA in the germline V gene. The CDR3 DNA sequence: TGTGCCAGCAGCCCTACCGCTGGGGGGCGCGGTGAGCAGTTCTTC. It is translated as CASSPTAGGRGEQFF.

This clone came up a few times. The chain uses TRBV2 and TRBJ2-1; D may be TRBD2 (6 bases). The CDR3 sequence is 14 residues long. The V end lost 8 bases, the J end lost 9 bases, and 20 bases lay between the germline ends. From germline, CDR1 is SNHLY and CDR2 FYNNEI. The CDR3 region has the DNA TGTGCCAGCGGGGCAGGGAGGCAGGGTAGTGAGCAGTTCTTC. Protein product: CASGAGRQGSEQFF. The variable domain in full, with the rest retrieved from reference TRBV2 and TRBJ2-1, is EPEVTQTPSHQVTQMGQEVILRCVPISNHLYFYWYRQILGQKVEFLVSFYNNEISEKSEIFDDQFSVERPDGSNFTLKIRSTKLEDSAMYFCASGAGRQGSEQFFGPGTRLTVL.